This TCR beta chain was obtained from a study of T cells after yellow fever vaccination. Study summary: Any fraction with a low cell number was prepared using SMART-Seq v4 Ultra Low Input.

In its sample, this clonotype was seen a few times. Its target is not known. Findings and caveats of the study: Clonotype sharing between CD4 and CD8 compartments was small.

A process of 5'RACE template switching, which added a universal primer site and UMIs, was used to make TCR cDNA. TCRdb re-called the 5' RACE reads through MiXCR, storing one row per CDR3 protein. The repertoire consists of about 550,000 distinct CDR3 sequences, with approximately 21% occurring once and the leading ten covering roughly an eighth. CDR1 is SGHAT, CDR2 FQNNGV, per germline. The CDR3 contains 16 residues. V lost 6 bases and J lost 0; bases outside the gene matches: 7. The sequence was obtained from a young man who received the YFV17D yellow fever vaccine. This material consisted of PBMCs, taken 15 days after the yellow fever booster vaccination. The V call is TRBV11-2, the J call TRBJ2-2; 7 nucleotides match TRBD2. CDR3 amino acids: CASRSSSGTNTGELFF. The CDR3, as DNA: TGTGCCAGCAGATCGTCTAGCGGAACGAACACCGGGGAGCTGTTTTTT.